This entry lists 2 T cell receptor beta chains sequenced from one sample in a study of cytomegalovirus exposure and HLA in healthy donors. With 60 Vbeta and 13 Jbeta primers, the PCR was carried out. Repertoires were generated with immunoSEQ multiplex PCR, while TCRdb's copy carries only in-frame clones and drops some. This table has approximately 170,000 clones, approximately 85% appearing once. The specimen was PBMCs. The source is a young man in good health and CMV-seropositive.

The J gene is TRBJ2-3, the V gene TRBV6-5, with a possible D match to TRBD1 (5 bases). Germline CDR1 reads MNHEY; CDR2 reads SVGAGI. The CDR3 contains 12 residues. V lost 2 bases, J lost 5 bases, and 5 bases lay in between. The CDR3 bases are TGTGCCAGCAGTTACGACAGAGATACGCAGTATTTT. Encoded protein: CASSYDRDTQYF.

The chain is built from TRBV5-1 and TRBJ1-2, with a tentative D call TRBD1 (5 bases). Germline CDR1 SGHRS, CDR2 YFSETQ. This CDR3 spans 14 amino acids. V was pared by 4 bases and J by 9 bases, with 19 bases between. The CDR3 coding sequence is TGCGCCAGCAGCGCGGGAGGCAGGGCTAGGAGCTACACCTTC. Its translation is CASSAGGRARSYTF.